A selection of T cell receptor beta chains follows, all from one sample in a study of cytomegalovirus exposure and HLA in healthy donors. This table comes from immunoSEQ multiplex PCR, and its TCRdb copy is limited to in-frame clones, with some not included. The sample yields about 130,000 clones, less than 80% seen once. Sample: PBMCs. These receptors all stem from a middle-aged man in good health and CMV-seropositive. CDR3s include the opening cysteine and the closing phenylalanine or tryptophan. D genes are given only for firm matches. For some rows the clone size is stated as once, few or many, or as a class when expanded; others skip it.

D gene: TRBD1
clone size: NA
V gene: TRBV5-1
J gene: TRBJ1-6
CDR3 protein: CASRQGRNSPLHF
CDR3 DNA: TGCGCCAGCCGACAGGGTCGGAATTCACCCCTCCACTTT

D gene: NA
clone size: NA
V gene: TRBV7-9
J gene: TRBJ1-4
CDR3 protein: CASSPQGAGEKLFF
CDR3 DNA: TGTGCCAGCAGCCCCCAAGGGGCGGGGGAAAAACTGTTTTTT

D gene: NA
clone size: NA
V gene: TRBV6-5
J gene: TRBJ2-7
CDR3 protein: CASSIRDSSYEQYF
CDR3 DNA: TGTGCCAGCAGTATCCGGGACTCTTCCTACGAGCAGTACTTC

D gene: TRBD1
clone size: NA
V gene: TRBV28
J gene: TRBJ2-3
CDR3 protein: CASSLKTGVGDTQYF
CDR3 DNA: TGTGCCAGCAGTTTAAAGACAGGGGTGGGAGATACGCAGTATTTT

D gene: NA
clone size: few
V gene: TRBV6-6
J gene: TRBJ1-5
CDR3 protein: CAAGGNQPQHF
CDR3 DNA: TGTGCCGCGGGAGGCAATCAGCCCCAGCATTTT

D gene: NA
clone size: NA
V gene: TRBV11-2
J gene: TRBJ2-7
CDR3 protein: CASSFGDTAYEQYF
CDR3 DNA: TGTGCCAGCAGCTTCGGGGACACAGCCTACGAGCAGTACTTC

D gene: NA
clone size: NA
V gene: TRBV5-1
J gene: TRBJ1-5
CDR3 protein: CASSLDGVNQPQHF
CDR3 DNA: TGCGCCAGCAGCCTCGACGGAGTAAATCAGCCCCAGCATTTT

D gene: NA
clone size: few
V gene: TRBV2
J gene: TRBJ2-2
CDR3 protein: CASSVQGNTGELFF
CDR3 DNA: TGTGCCAGCAGTGTGCAGGGCAACACCGGGGAGCTGTTTTTT

D gene: NA
clone size: NA
V gene: TRBV28
J gene: TRBJ1-5
CDR3 protein: CASSEGQQDQHF
CDR3 DNA: TGTGCCAGCAGTGAGGGACAACAGGATCAGCATTTT

D gene: NA
clone size: once
V gene: TRBV6-1
J gene: TRBJ1-5
CDR3 protein: CASSHSQSSNQPQHF
CDR3 DNA: TGTGCCAGCAGCCATTCACAGAGTAGCAATCAGCCCCAGCATTTT

D gene: NA
clone size: NA
V gene: TRBV9
J gene: TRBJ1-1
CDR3 protein: CASSVGWGINTEAFF
CDR3 DNA: TGTGCCAGCAGCGTAGGTTGGGGCATTAACACTGAAGCTTTCTTT

D gene: NA
clone size: NA
V gene: TRBV6-1
J gene: TRBJ1-2
CDR3 protein: CASSTEGRGNYGYTF
CDR3 DNA: TGTGCCAGCAGTACCGAGGGGAGGGGAAACTATGGCTACACCTTC

D gene: TRBD1
clone size: once
V gene: TRBV10-3
J gene: TRBJ2-1
CDR3 protein: CAISVRDRGEGEQFF
CDR3 DNA: TGTGCCATCAGTGTCCGGGACAGGGGAGAAGGTGAGCAGTTCTTC

D gene: NA
clone size: few
V gene: TRBV19
J gene: TRBJ1-5
CDR3 protein: CASSPYRVYSNQPQHF
CDR3 DNA: TGTGCCAGTAGTCCCTACAGGGTTTATAGCAATCAGCCCCAGCATTTT

D gene: TRBD1
clone size: NA
V gene: TRBV7-9
J gene: TRBJ1-5
CDR3 protein: CASSSTDRGGQPQHF
CDR3 DNA: TGTGCCAGCAGCTCCACCGACAGGGGGGGTCAGCCCCAGCATTTT

D gene: NA
clone size: NA
V gene: TRBV30
J gene: TRBJ1-2
CDR3 protein: CAWSVSREGYTF
CDR3 DNA: TGTGCCTGGAGTGTATCCCGGGAAGGCTACACCTTC

D gene: TRBD1
clone size: NA
V gene: TRBV28
J gene: TRBJ2-7
CDR3 protein: CAIAGTGVEQYF
CDR3 DNA: TGTGCCATAGCCGGGACAGGGGTTGAGCAGTACTTC

D gene: TRBD1
clone size: NA
V gene: TRBV4-1
J gene: TRBJ2-7
CDR3 protein: CASSQEGSGDRGPEQYF
CDR3 DNA: TGCGCCAGCAGCCAAGAGGGGAGTGGGGACAGGGGTCCCGAGCAGTACTTC

D gene: TRBD1
clone size: NA
V gene: TRBV10-3
J gene: TRBJ1-2
CDR3 protein: CAISDDRGRGYTF
CDR3 DNA: TGTGCCATCAGTGATGACAGGGGGCGAGGCTACACCTTC

D gene: NA
clone size: NA
V gene: TRBV2
J gene: TRBJ1-1
CDR3 protein: CASSSRTANTEAFF
CDR3 DNA: TGTGCCAGCAGTTCAAGGACAGCGAACACTGAAGCTTTCTTT

D gene: TRBD1
clone size: NA
V gene: TRBV5-8
J gene: TRBJ1-2
CDR3 protein: CASSLDRGLNGYTF
CDR3 DNA: TGTGCCAGCAGCCTGGACAGGGGGTTAAATGGCTACACCTTC

D gene: TRBD1
clone size: NA
V gene: TRBV9
J gene: TRBJ2-5
CDR3 protein: CASSQTTGNQETQYF
CDR3 DNA: TGTGCCAGCAGCCAAACGACAGGGAACCAAGAGACCCAGTACTTC

D gene: TRBD1
clone size: NA
V gene: TRBV30
J gene: TRBJ2-2
CDR3 protein: CAWSVLGQFTGELFF
CDR3 DNA: TGTGCCTGGAGTGTACTGGGACAGTTCACCGGGGAGCTGTTTTTT

D gene: TRBD1
clone size: NA
V gene: TRBV10-2
J gene: TRBJ2-3
CDR3 protein: CASSAGTGGADTQYF
CDR3 DNA: TGCGCCAGCAGTGCCGGGACAGGGGGTGCAGATACGCAGTATTTT

D gene: TRBD2
clone size: few
V gene: TRBV5-1
J gene: TRBJ2-1
CDR3 protein: CASSSLAGVNNEQFF
CDR3 DNA: TGCGCCAGCAGCTCCCTAGCGGGGGTAAACAATGAGCAGTTCTTC

D gene: TRBD1
clone size: NA
V gene: TRBV2
J gene: TRBJ1-2
CDR3 protein: CASSEAGTGANYGYTF
CDR3 DNA: TGTGCCAGCAGTGAAGCGGGGACAGGGGCTAACTATGGCTACACCTTC

D gene: NA
clone size: NA
V gene: TRBV7-2
J gene: TRBJ2-7
CDR3 protein: CASSLTGGDYEQYF
CDR3 DNA: TGTGCCAGCAGCTTAACGGGGGGCGATTACGAGCAGTACTTC

D gene: TRBD1
clone size: NA
V gene: TRBV28
J gene: TRBJ1-2
CDR3 protein: CASSLMWDRDGYTF
CDR3 DNA: TGTGCCAGCAGTTTAATGTGGGACAGGGACGGCTACACCTTC

D gene: NA
clone size: NA
V gene: TRBV19
J gene: TRBJ2-2
CDR3 protein: CASSIGPPQRTGELFF
CDR3 DNA: TGTGCCAGTAGTATTGGTCCTCCTCAGCGGACCGGGGAGCTGTTTTTT

D gene: TRBD2
clone size: NA
V gene: TRBV28
J gene: TRBJ2-3
CDR3 protein: CASRRAGPSTDTQYF
CDR3 DNA: TGTGCCAGCAGGAGAGCGGGGCCTAGCACAGATACGCAGTATTTT

D gene: NA
clone size: few
V gene: TRBV28
J gene: TRBJ2-1
CDR3 protein: CASTMGRSNEQFF
CDR3 DNA: TGTGCCAGCACTATGGGGCGAAGCAATGAGCAGTTCTTC

D gene: TRBD1
clone size: NA
V gene: TRBV6-5
J gene: TRBJ2-7
CDR3 protein: CASSLNRDRDYEQYF
CDR3 DNA: TGTGCCAGCAGTCTTAACCGGGACAGAGACTACGAGCAGTACTTC

D gene: NA
clone size: few
V gene: TRBV9
J gene: TRBJ1-2
CDR3 protein: CASSVFSYGYTF
CDR3 DNA: TGTGCCAGCAGCGTTTTCAGCTATGGCTACACCTTC

D gene: NA
clone size: NA
V gene: TRBV7-2
J gene: TRBJ2-5
CDR3 protein: CASSLLHIQETQYF
CDR3 DNA: TGTGCCAGCAGCTTACTTCACATACAAGAGACCCAGTACTTC

D gene: TRBD1
clone size: NA
V gene: TRBV28
J gene: TRBJ1-2
CDR3 protein: CASHNQGGYYGYTF
CDR3 DNA: TGTGCCAGCCACAACCAGGGGGGTTACTATGGCTACACCTTC

D gene: TRBD1
clone size: NA
V gene: TRBV6-6
J gene: TRBJ2-2
CDR3 protein: CASRPRTGTNTGELFF
CDR3 DNA: TGTGCCAGCAGGCCTAGGACAGGGACGAACACCGGGGAGCTGTTTTTT

D gene: TRBD1
clone size: NA
V gene: TRBV28
J gene: TRBJ1-1
CDR3 protein: CASSPTGQSLEAFF
CDR3 DNA: TGTGCCAGCAGTCCGACGGGACAGTCACTTGAAGCTTTCTTT

D gene: TRBD1
clone size: NA
V gene: TRBV28
J gene: TRBJ2-7
CDR3 protein: CASSSVTGVGGYEQYF
CDR3 DNA: TGTGCCAGCAGTTCCGTGACAGGGGTTGGGGGTTACGAGCAGTACTTC

D gene: TRBD1
clone size: NA
V gene: TRBV6-6
J gene: TRBJ1-1
CDR3 protein: CASSYSMAGGNTEAFF
CDR3 DNA: TGTGCCAGCAGTTACTCGATGGCAGGGGGGAACACTGAAGCTTTCTTT

D gene: NA
clone size: NA
V gene: TRBV4-1
J gene: TRBJ2-1
CDR3 protein: CASSQGGEYNEQFF
CDR3 DNA: TGCGCCAGCAGCCAAGGCGGGGAGTACAATGAGCAGTTCTTC